This T cell receptor (beta chain) was obtained from a study of cytomegalovirus exposure and HLA in healthy donors. Findings and limits, study-wide: CMV serostatus stood as the only immune exposure information on hand.

Looked up from germline, CDR1 is SGHVS and CDR2 is FQNEAQ. The CDR3 runs to 15 residues. V lost 3 bases and J 7 bases, leaving 13 bases between the germline ends. For this clone: The antigen is unknown.

With 60 Vbeta and 13 Jbeta primers, the PCR was carried out. The assay was immunoSEQ multiplex PCR, and TCRdb's table has in-frame clones only and misses some. The repertoire holds around 190,000 clones, with approximately 77% as singletons. V usage is TRBV7-8 and J usage is TRBJ1-6; TRBD1 is a possible D gene (5 bases). The TCR was taken from a man in his forties in good health and CMV-seropositive. Source material: PBMCs. CDR3 amino acids: CASSFAPRENSPLHF. The DNA of the CDR3 is TGTGCCAGCAGCTTTGCCCCCAGGGAAAATTCACCCCTCCACTTT.